Below are 26 T cell receptor beta chains sequenced from a single sample in a study of beta chain features in type 1 diabetes. Regarding the study as a whole: A moderate, significant TCRB CDR3 shortening appeared in type 1 diabetes across four CD4+ subsets.

All of the isolated RNA was reverse transcribed, so expressed TCRB transcripts were sequenced. Assay: immunoSEQ multiplex PCR; the TCRdb copy retains only in-frame clones and omits some. The sample yields about 160,000 clones, approximately 9% seen once. The antigens for these receptors are not known. Sequenced: central memory CD4+ T cells from blood. These receptors came from a woman younger than 30 with type 1 diabetes.

This CDR3 reads CASSQAGALTRGYTF. The CDR3 bases are TGCGCCAGCAGCCAGGCGGGGGCCCTCACTAGGGGCTACACCTTC. The chain has TRBV4-1 and TRBJ1-2, with D perhaps matching TRBD1 (6 bases). Trimming took off 3 bases at V and 8 bases at J, with 19 bases between the two ends. The CDR3 is 15 amino acids. Germline CDR1 MGHRA, CDR2 YSYEKL.

V and J are TRBV7-2 and TRBJ2-5; 11 nucleotides line up with TRBD2. The trim removed 1 base at V and 2 bases at J, leaving 6 bases unmatched. The CDR3 runs 17 residues. Per germline, CDR1 SGHTA and CDR2 FQGNSA. The CDR3: CASSLVASGGLQETQYF. The CDR3 nucleotides are TGTGCCAGCAGCTTAGTCGCTAGCGGGGGGCTACAAGAGACCCAGTACTTC.

This chain links TRBV28 with TRBJ2-5, with TRBD2 matching 7 bases. Germline V gene sequence: CDR1 MDHEN, CDR2 SYDVKM. Germline trimming cut 2 bases from V and 2 bases from J; bases unmatched to any gene: 2. This CDR3 spans 14 amino acids. CDR3 nucleotide sequence: TGTGCCAGCAGTTTAGGGGGGGTACAAGAGACCCAGTACTTC. Protein sequence: CASSLGGVQETQYF.

CDR3 sequence (DNA): TGTGCCAGCAGCCCAGGGGGGTCCAGTGGCTACACCTTC. It yields the protein CASSPGGSSGYTF. The rearrangement joins TRBV7-2 to TRBJ1-2; TRBD1 agrees at 7 bases. Germline V CDR1 and CDR2: SGHTA, FQGNSA. The CDR3 consists of 13 residues. V dropped 5 bases and J dropped 7; count of bases not matched to a gene: 7.

This clone was observed a handful of times. The rearrangement uses TRBV7-2 and TRBJ2-2, with a tentative D call TRBD2 (6 bases). Germline CDR1 reads SGHTA; CDR2 reads FQGNSA. The CDR3 covers 16 residues. V lost 3 bases and J lost 2, with 13 bases in between. In nucleotides, the CDR3 is TGTGCCAGCAGCTTTGGCGGGGCGCCCAACACCGGGGAGCTGTTTTTT. Translation gives CASSFGGAPNTGELFF. Variable domain in full (rest from reference TRBV7-2 and TRBJ2-2): GAGVSQSPSNKVTEKGKDVELRCDPISGHTALYWYRQSLGQGLEFLIYFQGNSAPDKSGLPSDRFSAERTGGSVSTLTIQRTQQEDSAVYLCASSFGGAPNTGELFFGEGSRLTVL.

V is TRBV4-3 and J is TRBJ1-1; 8 bases match TRBD1. From germline, CDR1 is LGHNA and CDR2 YSLEER. V shed 7 bases, J shed 1 base, and the junction held 5 bases outside the gene matches. This CDR3 region has 14 residues. The CDR3 nucleotides read TGCGCCAGCAACCCAGGGACAGGGAACACTGAAGCTTTCTTT. This sequence encodes CASNPGTGNTEAFF.

This clone has more than one count but fewer than ten. The rearrangement uses TRBV4-3 and TRBJ2-1; perhaps TRBD2 as D (6 bases). This CDR3 is 13 amino acids long. Germline CDR1 and CDR2: LGHNA and YSLEER. The V end was cut by 3 bases, the J end by 14 bases, with 17 bases between. CDR3 in amino acids: CASSQRSGEVEFF. The CDR3, as DNA: TGCGCCAGCAGCCAGCGGAGTGGGGAGGTGGAGTTCTTC.

The V call is TRBV5-1, the J call TRBJ2-2, with D possibly TRBD2 on 5 matching bases. Trimming shortened V by 0 bases and J by 6 bases, and 24 bases separated the two germline ends. Per the germline V gene, CDR1 is SGHRS and CDR2 is YFSETQ. The CDR3 is 19 residues long. CDR3 amino acids: CASSLVQQTASGKAGELFF. The CDR3 DNA reads as TGCGCCAGCAGCTTGGTACAGCAGACCGCATCCGGGAAGGCCGGGGAGCTGTTTTTT. Supplemented by reference TRBV5-1 and TRBJ2-2, the full variable domain reads KAGVTQTPRYLIKTRGQQVTLSCSPISGHRSVSWYQQTPGQGLQFLFEYFSETQRNKGNFPGRFSGRQFSNSRSEMNVSTLELGDSALYLCASSLVQQTASGKAGELFFGEGSRLTVL.

The chain combines TRBV4-3 with TRBJ2-7, with D maybe TRBD2 (6 bases). This CDR3 is 17 amino acids long. Germline-derived CDR1 and CDR2 are LGHNA and YSLEER. With 4 bases removed from V and 2 bases from J, the gap between germline ends came to 21 bases. In nucleotides, the CDR3 is TGCGCCAGCAGCCCCAGCCGAGGGCTAGCGCCAACCTACGAGCAGTACTTC. It codes for CASSPSRGLAPTYEQYF.

The J gene is TRBJ2-1, the V gene TRBV4-3; D is uncertain. The CDR3 length is 14 residues. V was pared by 1 base and J by 4 bases, with 8 bases between. Germline CDR1 and CDR2: LGHNA and YSLEER. In nucleotides, the CDR3 is TGCGCCAGCAGCCAAGCAAACGGTTACAATGAGCAGTTCTTC. It is translated as CASSQANGYNEQFF.

The table lists this clone with a few counts. The V call is TRBV19, the J call TRBJ2-4, with D perhaps TRBD2 (6 bases). The germline V gene encodes CDR1 LNHDA and CDR2 SQIVND (reference sequence). V was shortened by 5 bases and J by 0 bases, with 20 bases between the two germline ends. There are 18 residues in the CDR3. CDR3 nucleotide sequence: TGTGCCAGTAGTGTGGGACTTGGAGATTACCTAGCCAAAAACATTCAGTACTTC. It codes for CASSVGLGDYLAKNIQYF.

This clone was observed a handful of times. This chain joins TRBV4-3 and TRBJ2-5; D not certain. Deletions cut 0 bases from V and 7 bases from J, with 6 bases between. The germline CDR1 and CDR2 sequences are LGHNA and YSLEER. CDR3 size: 12 residues. The DNA for the CDR3 is TGCGCCAGCAGCCAAGATCGGAGGACCCAGTACTTC. This codes for CASSQDRRTQYF.

This clone was observed a handful of times. This chain connects TRBV30 to TRBJ2-3; TRBD2 is a possible D gene (6 bases). This CDR3 is 15 amino acids long. The germline V and J ends were trimmed by 0 bases and 4 bases, with 14 bases remaining between them. Germline V CDR1 and CDR2: GTSNPN, SVGIG (reference sequence). DNA of the CDR3: TGTGCCTGGAGTGTTGGAGGGAGCCGACCAGATACGCAGTATTTT. Translation: CAWSVGGSRPDTQYF.

This clone was found a few times. The gene calls are TRBV2 and TRBJ2-7; perhaps TRBD1 as D (6 bases). The V and J ends lost 5 bases and 3 bases respectively, with 14 bases between them. This CDR3 has 14 amino acids. Germline V lookup: CDR1 SNHLY, CDR2 FYNNEI. The CDR3 reads CASSLQGKNYEQYF. DNA of the CDR3: TGTGCCAGCAGTTTACAGGGCAAAAACTACGAGCAGTACTTC.

The chain uses TRBV14 and TRBJ2-7, with 10 positions matching TRBD1. Germline loops: CDR1 SGHDN, CDR2 FVKESK. J gave up 3 bases and V 3 bases, and 5 bases lay outside the gene matches. The CDR3 has 15 amino acids. DNA for the CDR3: TGTGCCAGCAGCCACTGGACAGGGGGTGACTACGAGCAGTACTTC. It specifies CASSHWTGGDYEQYF.

The chain employs TRBV11-2 and TRBJ2-1, with 9 nucleotides matching TRBD2. J was trimmed by 4 bases and V by 0 bases; bases with no gene match: 7. The CDR3 is 17 amino acids. Germline V gives CDR1 SGHAT, CDR2 FQNNGV. CDR3 loop: CASSLDPGTSLYNEQFF. For the CDR3, the DNA is TGTGCCAGCAGCTTAGACCCCGGGACTAGCTTATACAATGAGCAGTTCTTC.

This clone was seen only a few times. This sequence joins TRBV18 and TRBJ2-7, with D hard to call. The V gene's germline CDR1 is KGHSH and CDR2 LQKENI. This CDR3 is 15 amino acids long. Trimming left V 3 bases short and J 0 bases short, with 12 bases between. CDR3: CASSPVTVGSYEQYF. In DNA, the CDR3 is TGTGCCAGCTCACCCGTGACTGTGGGCTCCTACGAGCAGTACTTC. The whole variable domain, filled in from reference TRBV18 and TRBJ2-7, reads NAGVMQNPRHLVRRRGQEARLRCSPMKGHSHVYWYRQLPEEGLKFMVYLQKENIIDESGMPKERFSAEFPKEGPSILRIQQVVRGDSAAYFCASSPVTVGSYEQYFGPGTRLTVT.

In this sample, this clone turned up a few times. This rearrangement joins TRBV7-2 to TRBJ2-2; 9 positions agree with TRBD2. Trimming at V came to 2 bases and at J to 6 bases, leaving 10 bases not matched to a gene. This CDR3 comprises 17 residues. Looked up from germline, CDR1 is SGHTA and CDR2 is FQGNSA. The CDR3 spells CASSLYGGRAGAGELFF. CDR3 coding DNA: TGTGCCAGCAGCTTATACGGCGGGAGGGCCGGGGCCGGGGAGCTGTTTTTT.

This clone was found a few times. This chain uses TRBV4-3 with TRBJ2-3; D remains unclear. V was pared by 0 bases and J by 2 bases, with 12 bases between. Per germline, CDR1 LGHNA and CDR2 YSLEER. This CDR3 is 16 amino acids long. The DNA for the CDR3 is TGCGCCAGCAGCCAAGAACCCCCTTCCTACACAGATACGCAGTATTTT. Translated, it gives CASSQEPPSYTDTQYF.

V and J are TRBV7-9 and TRBJ1-1, with D unclear. The germline V gene has CDR1 SEHNR and CDR2 FQNEAQ (reference sequence). This CDR3 comprises 14 residues. The V end lost 0 bases, the J end lost 1 base, and 6 bases lay between the germline ends. This chain's CDR3 is CASSLAWQNTEAFF. CDR3 DNA sequence: TGTGCCAGCAGCTTAGCCTGGCAGAACACTGAAGCTTTCTTT.

The V call is TRBV15, the J call TRBJ1-3; TRBD1 agrees at 8 bases. Germline CDR1 LNHNV, CDR2 YYDKDF (reference sequence). V shed 6 bases, J shed 3 bases, and the junction held 7 bases outside the gene matches. The CDR3 is made up of 15 amino acids. CDR3 sequence (DNA): TGTGCCACCAGAGAGGCAGGGGGCGGTGGAAACACCATATATTTT. It encodes CATREAGGGGNTIYF.

The chain employs TRBV4-2 and TRBJ2-2, with D perhaps matching TRBD1 (6 bases). The CDR3 has 17 residues. V dropped 0 bases and J dropped 4 bases, with 15 bases sitting between them. Germline lookup yields CDR1 LGHNA and CDR2 YNFKEQ. In DNA, the CDR3 is TGTGCCAGCAGCCAAGATCTGCAGGGGCGCCCCACCGGGGAGCTGTTTTTT. This gives the protein CASSQDLQGRPTGELFF.

This clone was observed a few times. The chain is built from TRBV7-8 and TRBJ2-1; 10 bases match TRBD2. Germline V CDR1 and CDR2: SGHVS, FQNEAQ. V trimming: 5 bases; J trimming: 12 bases; junction bases outside the gene matches: 7. This CDR3 is built from 13 residues. In DNA form, the CDR3 reads TGTGCCAGCAGCCCTTCCGAGCGGGGGGGGCAGTTCTTC. Translation gives CASSPSERGGQFF.

This clone was counted at least ten times. This chain links TRBV5-4 with TRBJ1-4; 8 nucleotides align to TRBD1. The CDR3 runs to 14 residues. Germline V gene data show CDR1 as SGHNT and CDR2 as YYREEE (reference sequence). V gave up 8 bases and J gave up 8 bases; unmatched junction bases: 11. As DNA, the CDR3 is TGTGCCAGACCTCAGGGGGCGCGGGACGAAAAACTGTTTTTT. This codes for CARPQGARDEKLFF. Looking up the rest from reference TRBV5-4 and TRBJ1-4 gives the full variable domain: ETGVTQSPTHLIKTRGQQVTLRCSSQSGHNTVSWYQQALGQGPQFIFQYYREEENGRGNFPPRFSGLQFPNYSSELNVNALELDDSALYLCARPQGARDEKLFFGSGTQLSVL.

J is TRBJ2-7 and V is TRBV7-3; possibly TRBD2 for D (6 bases). V was clipped by 5 bases and J by 6 bases, with 17 bases between them. The CDR3 runs 14 residues. Germline V gives CDR1 SGHTA, CDR2 FQGTGA. The CDR3 is CASSRTGRYSEQYF. CDR3 DNA: TGTGCCAGCAGCAGGACGGGGAGGTATTCCGAGCAGTACTTC.

This rearrangement joins TRBV7-3 to TRBJ2-6; D is undetermined. The V gene lost 5 bases and the J gene lost 4 bases, with 12 bases spanning the gap. Germline V gene sequence: CDR1 SGHTA, CDR2 FQGTGA. There are 15 residues in the CDR3. CDR3 residues: CASSRGFFGANVLTF. As DNA, the CDR3 is TGTGCCAGCAGCCGCGGCTTTTTCGGGGCCAACGTCCTGACTTTC.